This T cell receptor (beta chain) was retrieved from a study of cytotoxic CD8 clonotypes in ibrutinib-treated CLL. Study-wide context: The subjects consisted of eleven to twelve relapsed/refractory and about 14 treatment-naive individuals, with approximately 18 IGHV unmutated. Broader study findings: For progressing versus sustained-remission patients, sampling times were not the same. Stable or contracted on treatment, public clonotypes were also uncommon.

As concerns this clone: Its antigen is currently unknown.

Trimming cost V 4 bases and J 8 bases; bases outside gene matches: 6. Germline CDR1 and CDR2: SGDLS and YYNGEE. The length of the CDR3 is 14 residues. The table came from immunoSEQ multiplex PCR; TCRdb's copy has only in-frame clones and leaves some out. The sample includes more than 200,000 clones, 70% seen only once; the top ten take 5.5% to 6%. This receptor was identified in a human donor with chronic lymphocytic leukemia. This chain uses TRBV9 with TRBJ1-1; TRBD1 aligns across 12 bases. The specimen was PBMCs, collected after 12 months of ibrutinib treatment. CDR3 coding DNA: TGTGCCAGCAGCCGGGGACAGGGGGCTACCGAAGCTTTCTTT. This sequence encodes CASSRGQGATEAFF. Filled out from reference TRBV9 and TRBJ1-1, the complete variable domain reads DSGVTQTPKHLITATGQRVTLRCSPRSGDLSVYWYQQSLDQGLQFLIQYYNGEERAKGNILERFSAQQFPDLHSELNLSSLELGDSALYFCASSRGQGATEAFFGQGTRLTVV.